The present TCR beta chain was sequenced within a study of T cells in Graves' hyperthyroidism and ophthalmopathy. Study-wide points: Most clonotypes expanded in thyroid above 0.001 were likewise present in blood. A model of 13 V-J features distinguished ophthalmopathy from stable hyperthyroidism.

Patients showing uncontrolled infection, other autoimmune disease, pregnancy or lactation were ineligible. Diagnostic decisions used clinical symptoms, serum thyroxine and TRAb, thyroid ultrasound and orbital computed tomography. Amplified TCR beta CDR3 regions derived from RNA transcripts. The primer set for the first-round RT-PCR of the TCR CDR3 was HTBI. TCRdb re-called the multiplex PCR reads through MiXCR, storing one row per CDR3 protein. This table holds hundreds of thousands of distinct CDR3 sequences, less than 45% found once. V lost 2 bases to trimming and J lost 3 bases, with 7 bases between them. This CDR3 has 13 residues. This clonotype was observed many times. The antigen is unknown.

The rearrangement joins TRBV12-3 or TRBV12-4 to TRBJ1-2; D is undetermined. This sequence was found in an adult man with Graves' disease, either hyperthyroidism or ophthalmopathy (not recorded which). The source material was peripheral blood or thyroid tissue (not recorded which). CDR3 sequence reads: CASSLQVDYGYTF. CDR3 coding DNA: TGTGCCAGCAGTTTACAAGTGGACTATGGCTACACCTTC.